This T cell receptor beta chain originates from a study of blood T cells in healthy people across ages. Notes on the study in general: Nothing was known about donor CMV status, and this possibly confounded expanded clonotype changes.

Points on this clonotype: Its specificity is not known.

V dropped 3 bases and J dropped 6 bases, with 6 bases sitting between them. Germline CDR1 MNHEY, CDR2 SVGEGT. The CDR3 spans 11 residues. Sample-barcoded 5' priming and a J-beta primer mix drove a second PCR of about 6 to 12 cycles. TCRdb recomputed calls from the 5' RACE reads with MiXCR, one row per CDR3 protein. The sample contains just over 800,000 distinct CDR3 sequences, around 68% of which appear only once. The receptor was derived from a man aged 30-40 years in good health. Sequenced sample: blood. The rearrangement links TRBV6-2 or TRBV6-3 to TRBJ2-7; unclear D gene. The chain's CDR3 is CASSYGVEQYF. In DNA form, the CDR3 reads TGTGCCAGCAGTTATGGGGTCGAGCAGTACTTC.